This T cell receptor beta chain was obtained from a study of Ad26.COV2.S vaccination and SARS-CoV-2 variants. Study context: Doses of Ad26.COV2.S were injected into muscle once or twice, 56 days apart.

This CDR3 has 14 amino acids. J lost 3 bases, V lost 5 bases, and 7 bases had no gene match. The germline CDR1 and CDR2 sequences are MGHRA and YSYEKL. Profiling relied on immunoSEQ multiplex PCR, and the TCRdb table lists in-frame clones only, not all of them. The sample lists some 450,000 clones, 90% occurring once. Regarding the study as a whole: There was a possibility that the TCR breadth and depth analyses underestimated total T cell responses. Reportedly, after vaccination the spike-specific CD8+ and CD4+ T cell responses displayed substantial breadth.

As concerns this clone: Its antigen is not known.

The treatment was: around 19 received Ad26.COV2.S at low or high dose, single or two shots; about 5 received placebo; per-sample allocation not given. It was on day 63 after the first vaccine or placebo injection that samples were taken. Expressing Wuhan-strain SARS-CoV-2 spike, an Ad26 vector served as the vaccine. V usage is TRBV4-1 and J usage is TRBJ2-7; 7 bases agree with TRBD1. The sample was peripheral blood, taken in a trial of Ad26.COV2.S vaccine versus placebo. The sequence derives from a person between 18 and 65 years old who received the Ad26.COV2.S COVID-19 vaccine or a placebo. The CDR3 DNA reads as TGCGCCAGCAGCGAAATGACAGGGTTCTACGAGCAGTACTTC. Protein: CASSEMTGFYEQYF.